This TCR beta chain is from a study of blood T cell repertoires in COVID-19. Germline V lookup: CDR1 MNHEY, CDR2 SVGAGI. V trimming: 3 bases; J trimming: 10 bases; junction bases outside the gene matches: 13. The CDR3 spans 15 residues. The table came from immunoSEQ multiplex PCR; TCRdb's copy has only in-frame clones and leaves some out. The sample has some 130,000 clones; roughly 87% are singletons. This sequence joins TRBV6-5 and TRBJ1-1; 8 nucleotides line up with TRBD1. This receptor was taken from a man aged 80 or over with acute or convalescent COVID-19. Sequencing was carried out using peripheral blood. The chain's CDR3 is CASSYLSRQGHRAFF. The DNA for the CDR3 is TGTGCCAGCAGTTATCTCTCGAGACAGGGGCACCGAGCTTTCTTT.